This T cell receptor beta chain came from a study of cytomegalovirus exposure and HLA in healthy donors. For the study at large: A prior analysis found roughly 100 million unique TCR beta sequences from 170 million or so T cells. The study, taken as a whole, reports: Analyzed later, association rates of TCRs varied across HLA loci, with DRB1 most and HLA-C fewest.

As to this clone: Antigen: not known.

Healthy bone marrow donors formed the donor group. Donors showed nominal health when sampled, although they likely had unrecorded immune exposures. The study ran its PCR with 60 Vbeta and 13 Jbeta primers. Clones were sequenced by immunoSEQ multiplex PCR, and TCRdb holds only the in-frame ones, with some missing. The sample holds roughly 180,000 clones, roughly 78% seen once. Trimming took off 3 bases at V and 2 bases at J, with 10 bases between the two ends. Germline values: CDR1 SGHTA, CDR2 FQGNSA. The CDR3 is 14 amino acids. The receptor was isolated from a woman in her 30s in good health and CMV-seronegative. Material: PBMCs. J is TRBJ1-2 and V is TRBV7-2, with D possibly matching TRBD1 (5 bases). CDR3 nucleotides: TGTGCCAGCAGCTTTGGGGCGCCGAACTATGGCTACACCTTC. Protein sequence: CASSFGAPNYGYTF. The full variable domain, its missing parts supplied by reference TRBV7-2 and TRBJ1-2, is GAGVSQSPSNKVTEKGKDVELRCDPISGHTALYWYRQSLGQGLEFLIYFQGNSAPDKSGLPSDRFSAERTGGSVSTLTIQRTQQEDSAVYLCASSFGAPNYGYTFGSGTRLTVV.